Following are 26 T cell receptor beta chains from one sample sequenced in a study of identical twins. TCRdb analysed the 5' RACE reads with MiXCR anew, one entry per CDR3 protein. Of 1.5 million to 2 million distinct CDR3 sequences in the sample, about 32% were seen once. The material sequenced was cord blood. The receptors derive from a newborn girl in good health.

For the CDR3, the DNA is TGCAGTGCTAGAGATGGGCACAATGAGCAGTTCTTC. It encodes CSARDGHNEQFF. The gene calls are TRBV20-1 and TRBJ2-1; D gene unclear. V was clipped by 0 bases and J by 5 bases, with 5 bases between them. CDR1 DFQATT and CDR2 SNEGSKA come from the germline V gene (reference sequence). CDR3 size: 12 residues.

This clonotype was observed a handful of times. The rearrangement joins TRBV27 to TRBJ1-5; no clear D gene. Germline CDR1 and CDR2: MNHEY and SMNVEV (reference sequence). The CDR3 extends over 15 amino acids. The V end lost 5 bases, the J end lost 4 bases, and 15 bases lay between the germline ends. Here the CDR3 DNA reads TGTGCCAGCAGTCCCGCAGGAAGGGAGAATCAGCCCCAGCATTTT. It translates to CASSPAGRENQPQHF.

The chain employs TRBV4-2 and TRBJ2-7, with no clear D. This CDR3 comprises 14 residues. From germline, CDR1 is LGHNA and CDR2 YNFKEQ. The ends were cut back, 1 base at V and 4 bases at J, with 11 bases in the middle. The CDR3 sequence: CASSQGLGIYEQYF. Here the CDR3 DNA reads TGTGCCAGCAGCCAAGGCCTGGGGATTTACGAGCAGTACTTC.

This chain uses TRBV20-1 with TRBJ2-5, with TRBD1 as a possible D gene (5 bases). This CDR3 has 14 residues. V was cut by 1 base and J by 5 bases, with 14 bases left in between. CDR1 is DFQATT, CDR2 SNEGSKA, per germline (reference sequence). CDR3 coding DNA: TGCAGTGCTAGAGGCCGCAGGGTCTGGGAGACCCAGTACTTC. This encodes CSARGRRVWETQYF.

This clonotype appeared a few times. V and J are TRBV7-9 and TRBJ2-1, with 13 bases fitting TRBD2. The junction had 5 bases not matched to a gene; V was cut back by 4 bases and J by 2 bases. Germline-derived CDR1 and CDR2 are SEHNR and FQNEAQ (reference sequence). This CDR3 has 17 amino acids. The CDR3 DNA sequence: TGTGCCAGCAGCTCCCAACTAGCGGGAGGGGCCTACAATGAGCAGTTCTTC. Translated: CASSSQLAGGAYNEQFF. Full variable domain (missing parts from reference TRBV7-9 and TRBJ2-1): DTGVSQNPRHKITKRGQNVTFRCDPISEHNRLYWYRQTLGQGPEFLTYFQNEAQLEKSRLLSDRFSAERPKGSFSTLEIQRTEQGDSAMYLCASSSQLAGGAYNEQFFGPGTRLTVL.

J is TRBJ1-5 and V is TRBV18; TRBD1 might be the D (6 bases). The V and J ends lost 3 bases and 0 bases respectively, with 15 bases between them. Germline CDR1 and CDR2: KGHSH and LQKENI. The CDR3 has 17 residues. CDR3: CASSPDSGAYSNQPQHF. As DNA, the CDR3 is TGTGCCAGCTCACCCGATTCGGGGGCGTATAGCAATCAGCCCCAGCATTTT.

This clonotype has just a few counts. The chain carries TRBV20-1 and TRBJ2-3; D perhaps matches TRBD2 (5 bases). The CDR3 is 15 amino acids. The V end was cut by 5 bases, the J end by 4 bases, with 19 bases between. The germline gives CDR1 DFQATT, CDR2 SNEGSKA (reference sequence). CDR3 region: CSAQRTPGLADTQYF. CDR3 nucleotide sequence: TGCAGTGCTCAAAGAACACCAGGACTGGCAGATACGCAGTATTTT.

There are many counts of this clonotype. CDR3 sequence reads: CSARLAAPGEQYF. CDR3 in DNA: TGCAGTGCTAGACTAGCGGCTCCTGGCGAGCAGTACTTC. J is TRBJ2-7 and V is TRBV20-1; 7 positions agree with TRBD2. The CDR3 runs to 13 residues. The germline V gene has CDR1 DFQATT and CDR2 SNEGSKA (reference sequence). V gave up 2 bases and J gave up 6 bases; unmatched junction bases: 7.

This clonotype was detected a few times. This chain links TRBV20-1 with TRBJ1-4; D call uncertain. Germline V gene lookup returns CDR1 DFQATT and CDR2 SNEGSKA (reference sequence). V gave up 3 bases and J gave up 4 bases, with 9 bases separating them. The CDR3 is 13 residues long. CDR3 amino acids: CSARGILNEKLFF. In DNA, the CDR3 is TGCAGTGCTAGGGGAATACTTAATGAAAAACTGTTTTTT.

The chain is built from TRBV30 and TRBJ1-2; TRBD1 matches 8 bases. The CDR3 is made up of 13 amino acids. V was pared by 2 bases and J by 6 bases, with 5 bases of the junction left unmatched. The germline V gene encodes CDR1 GTSNPN and CDR2 SVGIG (reference sequence). CDR3 region: CAWSMTGADGYTF. The DNA for the CDR3 is TGTGCCTGGAGTATGACAGGGGCCGATGGCTACACCTTC.

The chain links TRBV20-1 to TRBJ2-1; the D gene is possibly TRBD2 (6 bases). Deletions cut 0 bases from V and 4 bases from J, with 10 bases between. The germline gives CDR1 DFQATT, CDR2 SNEGSKA (reference sequence). This CDR3 spans 14 amino acids. CDR3 sequence reads: CSARDGGFYNEQFF. The CDR3 coding sequence is TGCAGTGCTAGAGATGGGGGGTTTTACAATGAGCAGTTCTTC.

The chain couples TRBV21-1 to TRBJ2-5; TRBD1 is the table's D call and was not checked against the DNA. TRBV21-1 is noted as a pseudogene. This CDR3 has 14 residues. CDR3 amino acids: CAGSKSDRVNEQYF. The CDR3 nucleotides are TGTGCCGGCAGCAAGTCGGACAGGGTGAATGAGCAGTACTTC.

Only a few counts were recorded for this clonotype. The chain has TRBV3-1 and TRBJ2-1; 9 nucleotides align to TRBD2. The CDR3 is made up of 16 amino acids. Germline CDR1 reads LGHDT; CDR2 reads YNNKEL (reference sequence). V gave up 1 base and J gave up 4 bases; unmatched junction bases: 5. The CDR3 sequence is CASSQGLAEGYNEQFF. The CDR3 nucleotides are TGTGCCAGCAGCCAAGGACTAGCGGAGGGTTACAATGAGCAGTTCTTC.

This clonotype turned up a few times. V gene TRBV2 combines with J gene TRBJ2-3, with 8 bases that match TRBD2. Trimming at V came to 2 bases and at J to 5 bases, leaving 6 bases not matched to a gene. The CDR3 spans 15 residues. CDR1 is SNHLY, CDR2 FYNNEI, per germline. CDR3 loop: CASSEREGPGDTQYF. CDR3 coding DNA: TGTGCCAGCAGTGAACGGGAGGGCCCGGGAGATACGCAGTATTTT.

The chain uses TRBV7-9 and TRBJ2-7, with 9 bases aligning to TRBD1. There are 14 residues in the CDR3. The trim removed 8 bases at V and 3 bases at J, leaving 8 bases unmatched. Germline-derived CDR1 and CDR2 are SEHNR and FQNEAQ (reference sequence). CDR3 loop: CASGRQGDVYEQYF. Here the CDR3 DNA reads TGTGCCAGCGGCCGACAGGGGGACGTCTACGAGCAGTACTTC. The full variable domain, completed using reference TRBV7-9 and TRBJ2-7, is DTGVSQNPRHKITKRGQNVTFRCDPISEHNRLYWYRQTLGQGPEFLTYFQNEAQLEKSRLLSDRFSAERPKGSFSTLEIQRTEQGDSAMYLCASGRQGDVYEQYFGPGTRLTVT.

The chain has TRBV19 and TRBJ2-1; 11 bases align to TRBD2. The junction had 7 bases not matched to a gene; V was cut back by 5 bases and J by 7 bases. The length of the CDR3 is 15 residues. In germline, CDR1 is LNHDA, CDR2 SQIVND (reference sequence). The CDR3 DNA reads TGTGCCAGTAGTTTAGCGGGAGGGCAGATAAATGAGCAGTTCTTC. Protein sequence: CASSLAGGQINEQFF.

This chain joins TRBV28 and TRBJ2-4; 10 bases align to TRBD1. V dropped 3 bases and J dropped 13; count of bases not matched to a gene: 18. In germline, CDR1 is MDHEN, CDR2 SYDVKM. This CDR3 is 17 amino acids long. The CDR3 DNA sequence: TGTGCCAGCAGTTTTGTCCGGTCCACCGGGACAGGGGTTGAGCAGTACTTC. Translation: CASSFVRSTGTGVEQYF.

Note on this clonotype: Possible read error: a much larger clone is one base away. The genes are TRBV29-1 and TRBJ2-1, with 9 nucleotides matching TRBD2. This CDR3 contains 14 residues. From germline, CDR1 is SQVTM and CDR2 ANQGSEA. V trimming: 6 bases; J trimming: 0 bases; junction bases outside the gene matches: 3. The chain's CDR3 is CSVPAGGSYNEQFF. CDR3 sequence (DNA): TGCAGCGTACCAGCGGGAGGCTCCTACAATGAGCAGTTCTTC.

Details on this clonotype: This may come from a read error, since a much larger clone is one base off. The rearrangement links TRBV4-2 to TRBJ1-4; TRBD1 matches 8 bases. The J segment lost 6 bases and the V segment lost 8 bases, leaving 8 bases of the junction unmatched. Germline V lookup: CDR1 LGHNA, CDR2 YNFKEQ. CDR3 length: 14 amino acids. CDR3 residues: CASGPGTGDEKLFF. In DNA form, the CDR3 reads TGTGCCAGCGGCCCCGGGACAGGAGATGAAAAACTGTTTTTT.

The J gene is TRBJ1-1, the V gene TRBV6-1, with a weak D call TRBD1 (5 bases). The germline V gene encodes CDR1 MNHNS and CDR2 SASEGT. Deletions cut 6 bases from V and 9 bases from J, with 17 bases between. CDR3 length: 13 amino acids. The DNA for the CDR3 is TGTGCCAGCAGCCCACGCTCCCAGGGACAAGCTTTCTTT. Residues: CASSPRSQGQAFF.

V gene TRBV2 combines with J gene TRBJ1-1; the D is unclear. The length of the CDR3 is 12 residues. From germline, CDR1 is SNHLY and CDR2 FYNNEI. V dropped 2 bases and J dropped 7 bases, with 8 bases sitting between them. CDR3 coding DNA: TGTGCCAGCAGTGAAATAGGAAATGAAGCTTTCTTT. This translates into CASSEIGNEAFF.

CDR3 sequence reads: CASSLIHPYIDTQYF. For the CDR3, the DNA is TGTGCCAGCAGCTTAATCCATCCTTACATAGATACGCAGTATTTT. The J gene is TRBJ2-3, the V gene TRBV7-2; the D is unclear. Trimming shortened V by 2 bases and J by 5 bases, and 14 bases separated the two germline ends. Germline V CDR1 and CDR2: SGHTA, FQGNSA. This CDR3 is 15 amino acids long.

J is TRBJ2-7 and V is TRBV27; a weak D match, TRBD2 (5 bases). Germline CDR1 reads MNHEY; CDR2 reads SMNVEV (reference sequence). Trimming removed 5 bases from V and 2 bases from J, with 19 bases in between. This CDR3 region has 16 residues. The CDR3 is CASSLVVATTAYEQYF. CDR3 sequence (DNA): TGTGCCAGCAGTCTGGTTGTAGCGACGACCGCCTACGAGCAGTACTTC.

In this sample, this clonotype turned up a few times. The V gene is TRBV3-1, the J gene TRBJ2-3; 8 bases match TRBD1. The CDR3 consists of 14 residues. Trimming took 1 base from V and 4 from J; bases not matched to a gene: 1. CDR1 and CDR2 from the germline V gene are LGHDT and YNNKEL (reference sequence). The CDR3 bases are TGTGCCAGCAGCCAAGGACAGGGGCCAGATACGCAGTATTTT. This gives the protein CASSQGQGPDTQYF.

This clonotype was detected only once. The rearrangement uses TRBV10-3 and TRBJ2-2; TRBD2 might be the D (5 bases). The CDR3 spans 15 residues. CDR1 and CDR2 from the germline V gene are ENHRY and SYGVKD. The V end lost 0 bases, the J end lost 4 bases, and 9 bases lay between the germline ends. CDR3 coding DNA: TGTGCCATCAGTGAGTCAGATGCGGGCACCGGGGAGCTGTTTTTT. It codes for CAISESDAGTGELFF.

This chain links TRBV27 with TRBJ2-3; 7 nucleotides match TRBD2. CDR3 length: 18 amino acids. V lost 6 bases to trimming and J lost 2 bases; unmatched junction nucleotides: 17. CDR1 and CDR2 from the germline V gene are MNHEY and SMNVEV (reference sequence). CDR3 in amino acids: CASSYSFYGGSITDTQYF. The DNA of the CDR3 is TGTGCCAGCAGCTACTCCTTTTACGGCGGGAGCATCACAGATACGCAGTATTTT.